Sequencing of this TCR beta chain was carried out in a study of Ad26.COV2.S vaccination and SARS-CoV-2 variants. The repertoire was sequenced with immunoSEQ multiplex PCR; TCRdb's copy has only in-frame clones and lacks some. The profile shows 400,000 to 500,000 clones, roughly 87% of them singletons. The sample's treatment: 19 received Ad26.COV2.S at low or high dose, single or two shots; about 5 received placebo; per-sample allocation not given. Each sample was drawn 63 days after the first injection (of vaccine or placebo). There are 17 residues in the CDR3. V lost 3 bases to trimming and J lost 5 bases, with 23 bases between them. Germline values: CDR1 SGDLS, CDR2 YYNGEE.

The chain employs TRBV9 and TRBJ2-5; D may match TRBD1 or TRBD2 (6 bases each). The origin of this receptor is a person aged 18-65 years who received the Ad26.COV2.S COVID-19 vaccine or a placebo. This material consisted of peripheral blood, taken in a trial of Ad26.COV2.S vaccine versus placebo. This CDR3 reads CASSGPSEGGRWETQYF. The DNA of the CDR3 is TGTGCCAGCAGCGGGCCCTCTGAGGGGGGTCGCTGGGAGACCCAGTACTTC. Complete variable domain (other parts from reference TRBV9 and TRBJ2-5): DSGVTQTPKHLITATGQRVTLRCSPRSGDLSVYWYQQSLDQGLQFLIQYYNGEERAKGNILERFSAQQFPDLHSELNLSSLELGDSALYFCASSGPSEGGRWETQYFGPGTRLLVL.